Here is one TCR beta chain with its context. Its antigen is not identified. This sample is drawn from a study of Ad26.COV2.S vaccination and SARS-CoV-2 variants. Using immunoSEQ multiplex PCR, the repertoire was profiled, and TCRdb retains in-frame clones only, with some absent. The repertoire holds fewer than 150,000 clones, with 80% to 90% as singletons. Study-wide results and limits: Non-spike TCR breadth showed similarity between vaccine and placebo recipients. Spike-specific responses of CD8+ and CD4+ T cells were reported to display substantial breadth after vaccination.

Germline CDR1 is MNHEY and CDR2 is SVGEGT. The CDR3 covers 14 residues. V lost 2 bases to trimming and J lost 2 bases, with 8 bases between them. Sequenced material: peripheral blood, taken after recovery from COVID-19. This sequence was found in a human donor who had recovered from COVID-19. The chain employs TRBV6-2 or TRBV6-3 and TRBJ2-3; no clear D gene. The CDR3 loop reads CASSYVRNTDTQYF. In nucleotides, the CDR3 is TGTGCCAGCAGTTACGTCAGGAACACAGATACGCAGTATTTT.